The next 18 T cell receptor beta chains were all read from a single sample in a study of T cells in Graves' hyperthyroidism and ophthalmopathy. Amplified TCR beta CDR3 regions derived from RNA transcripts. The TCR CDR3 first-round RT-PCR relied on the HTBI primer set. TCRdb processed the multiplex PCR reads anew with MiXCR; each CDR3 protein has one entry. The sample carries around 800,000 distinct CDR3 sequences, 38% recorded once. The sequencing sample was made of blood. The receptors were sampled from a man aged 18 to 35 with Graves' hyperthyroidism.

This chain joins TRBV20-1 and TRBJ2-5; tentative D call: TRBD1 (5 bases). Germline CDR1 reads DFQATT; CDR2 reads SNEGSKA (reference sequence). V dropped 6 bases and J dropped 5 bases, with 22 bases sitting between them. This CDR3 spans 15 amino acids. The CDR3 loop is CSAAEPKDTWETQYF. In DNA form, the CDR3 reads TGCAGTGCCGCCGAACCAAAGGACACGTGGGAGACCCAGTACTTC.

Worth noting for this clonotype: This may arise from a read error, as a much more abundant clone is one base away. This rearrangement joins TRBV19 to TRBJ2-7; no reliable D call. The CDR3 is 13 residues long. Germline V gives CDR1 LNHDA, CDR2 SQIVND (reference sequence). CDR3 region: CASSLEGLREPYF. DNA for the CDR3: TGTGCCAGTAGTCTAGAAGGTCTGAGAGAGCCGTACTTC.

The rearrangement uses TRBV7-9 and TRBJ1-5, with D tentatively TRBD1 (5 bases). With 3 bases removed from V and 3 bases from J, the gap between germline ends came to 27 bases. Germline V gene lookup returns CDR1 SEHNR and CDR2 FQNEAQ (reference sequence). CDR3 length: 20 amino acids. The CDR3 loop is CASSLIGHRYPPMDNQPQHF. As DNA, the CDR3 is TGTGCCAGCAGCTTGATCGGACATAGATATCCTCCTATGGACAATCAGCCCCAGCATTTT.

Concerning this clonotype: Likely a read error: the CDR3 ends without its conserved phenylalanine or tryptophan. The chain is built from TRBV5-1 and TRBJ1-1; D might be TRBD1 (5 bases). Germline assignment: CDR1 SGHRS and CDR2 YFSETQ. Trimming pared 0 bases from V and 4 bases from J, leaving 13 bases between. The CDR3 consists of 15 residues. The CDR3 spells CASSLEPGYGTEAFL. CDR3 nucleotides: TGCGCCAGCAGCTTGGAGCCAGGGTACGGCACTGAAGCTTTCCTT.

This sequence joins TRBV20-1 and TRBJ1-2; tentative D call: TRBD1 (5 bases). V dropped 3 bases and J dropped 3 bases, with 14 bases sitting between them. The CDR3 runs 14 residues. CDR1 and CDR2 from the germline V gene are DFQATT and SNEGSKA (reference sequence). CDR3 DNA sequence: TGCAGTGCTAGGGGGACGGCGGGGGACTATGGCTACACCTTC. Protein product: CSARGTAGDYGYTF.

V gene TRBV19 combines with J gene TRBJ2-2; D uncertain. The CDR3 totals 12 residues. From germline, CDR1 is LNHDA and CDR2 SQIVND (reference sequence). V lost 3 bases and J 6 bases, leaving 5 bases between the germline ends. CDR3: CASSIRPGELFF. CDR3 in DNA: TGTGCCAGTAGTATTCGTCCCGGGGAGCTGTTTTTT.

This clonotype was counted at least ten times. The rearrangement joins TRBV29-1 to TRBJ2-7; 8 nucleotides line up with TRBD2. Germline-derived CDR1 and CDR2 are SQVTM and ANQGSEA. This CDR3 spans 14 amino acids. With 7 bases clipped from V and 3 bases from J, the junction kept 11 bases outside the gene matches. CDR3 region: CSAGGGQGGYEQYF. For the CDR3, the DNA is TGCAGCGCCGGGGGGGGCCAGGGCGGCTACGAGCAGTACTTC.

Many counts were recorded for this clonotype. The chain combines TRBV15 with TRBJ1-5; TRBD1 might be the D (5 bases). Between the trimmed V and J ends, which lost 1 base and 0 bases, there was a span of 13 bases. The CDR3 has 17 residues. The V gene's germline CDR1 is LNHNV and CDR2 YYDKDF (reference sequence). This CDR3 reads CATSRVLGVGSNQPQHF. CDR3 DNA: TGTGCCACCAGCAGAGTTCTAGGGGTCGGTAGCAATCAGCCCCAGCATTTT.

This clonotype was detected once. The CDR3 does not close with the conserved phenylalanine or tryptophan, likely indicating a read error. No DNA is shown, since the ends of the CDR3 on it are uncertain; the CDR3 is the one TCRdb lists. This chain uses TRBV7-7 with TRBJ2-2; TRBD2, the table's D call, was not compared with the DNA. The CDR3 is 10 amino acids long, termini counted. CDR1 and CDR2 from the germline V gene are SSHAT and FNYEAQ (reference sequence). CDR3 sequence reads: CASSLAGGLP.

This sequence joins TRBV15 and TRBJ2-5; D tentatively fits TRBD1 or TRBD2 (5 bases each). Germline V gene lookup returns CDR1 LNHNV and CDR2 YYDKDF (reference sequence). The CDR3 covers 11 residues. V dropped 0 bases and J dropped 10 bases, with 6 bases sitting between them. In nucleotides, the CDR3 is TGTGCCACCAGCAGAGATGGGGGCCAGTACTTC. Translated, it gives CATSRDGGQYF.

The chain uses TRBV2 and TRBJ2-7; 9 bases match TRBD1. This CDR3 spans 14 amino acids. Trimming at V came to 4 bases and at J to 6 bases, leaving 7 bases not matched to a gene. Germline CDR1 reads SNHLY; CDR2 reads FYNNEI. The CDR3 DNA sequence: TGTGCCAGCAGTGTCGGGGACAGGGTCTGCGAGCAGTACTTC. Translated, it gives CASSVGDRVCEQYF.

CDR3 DNA sequence: TGTGCCAGCAGTACACAGGGGGCGCCGAGGAATGGCTACACCTTC. Protein: CASSTQGAPRNGYTF. The V and J genes are TRBV5-6 and TRBJ1-2; the match to TRBD1 covers 9 bases. Germline CDR1 is SGHDT and CDR2 is YYEEEE. The CDR3 extends over 15 amino acids. V lost 5 bases to trimming and J lost 6 bases; unmatched junction nucleotides: 11.

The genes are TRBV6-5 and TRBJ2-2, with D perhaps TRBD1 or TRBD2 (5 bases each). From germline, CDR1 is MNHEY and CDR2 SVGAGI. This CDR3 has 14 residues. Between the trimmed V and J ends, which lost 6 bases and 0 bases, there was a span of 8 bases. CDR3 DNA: TGTGCCAGCAGGGGGGTTGCGAACACCGGGGAGCTGTTTTTT. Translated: CASRGVANTGELFF.

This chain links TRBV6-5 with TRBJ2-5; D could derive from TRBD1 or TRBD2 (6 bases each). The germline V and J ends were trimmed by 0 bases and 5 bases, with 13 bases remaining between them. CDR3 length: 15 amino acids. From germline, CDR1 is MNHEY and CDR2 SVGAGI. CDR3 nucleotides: TGTGCCAGCAGTTACTCTTGGGGGGCCGGGGAGACCCAGTACTTC. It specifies CASSYSWGAGETQYF.

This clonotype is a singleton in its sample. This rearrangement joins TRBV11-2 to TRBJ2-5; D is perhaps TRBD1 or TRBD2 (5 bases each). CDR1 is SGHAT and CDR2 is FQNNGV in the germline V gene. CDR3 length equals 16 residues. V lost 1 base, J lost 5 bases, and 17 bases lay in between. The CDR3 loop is CASSLGARGLRETQYF. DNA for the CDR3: TGTGCCAGCAGCTTAGGGGCCCGGGGCTTGAGGGAGACCCAGTACTTC.

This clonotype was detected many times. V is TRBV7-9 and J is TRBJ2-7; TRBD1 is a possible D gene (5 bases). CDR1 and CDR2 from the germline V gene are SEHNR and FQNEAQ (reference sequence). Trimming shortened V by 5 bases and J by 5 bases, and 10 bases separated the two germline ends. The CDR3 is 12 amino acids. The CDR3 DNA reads TGTGCCAGCAGCGCAGGGTGGGACGAGCAGTACTTC. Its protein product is CASSAGWDEQYF.

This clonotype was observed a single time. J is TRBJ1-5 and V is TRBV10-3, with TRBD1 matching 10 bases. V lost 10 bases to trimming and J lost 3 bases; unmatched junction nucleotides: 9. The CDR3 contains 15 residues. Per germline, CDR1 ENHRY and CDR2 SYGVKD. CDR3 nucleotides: TGTGCCAGCAGGCTGGGACAGGGGAACAATCAGCCCCAGCATTTT. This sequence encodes CASRLGQGNNQPQHF.

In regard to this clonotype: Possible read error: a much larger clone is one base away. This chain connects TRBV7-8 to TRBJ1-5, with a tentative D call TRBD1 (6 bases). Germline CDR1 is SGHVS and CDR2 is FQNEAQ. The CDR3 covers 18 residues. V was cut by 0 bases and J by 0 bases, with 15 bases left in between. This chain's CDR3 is CASSLAQGTAYSNQPQHF. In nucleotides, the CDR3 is TGTGCCAGCAGCTTAGCGCAGGGGACGGCGTATAGCAATCAGCCCCAGCATTTT.